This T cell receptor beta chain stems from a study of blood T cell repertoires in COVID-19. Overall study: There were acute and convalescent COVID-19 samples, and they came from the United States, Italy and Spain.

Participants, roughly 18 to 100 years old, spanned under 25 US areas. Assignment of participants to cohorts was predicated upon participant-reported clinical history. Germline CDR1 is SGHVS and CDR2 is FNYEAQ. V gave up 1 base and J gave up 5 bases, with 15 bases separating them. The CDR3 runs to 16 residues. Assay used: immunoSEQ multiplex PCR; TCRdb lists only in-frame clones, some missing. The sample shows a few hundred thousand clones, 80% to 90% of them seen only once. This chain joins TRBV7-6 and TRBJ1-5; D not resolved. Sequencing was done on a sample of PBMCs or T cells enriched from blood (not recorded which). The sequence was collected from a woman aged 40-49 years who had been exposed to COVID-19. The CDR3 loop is CASSLGHAGMDQPQHF. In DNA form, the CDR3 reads TGTGCCAGCAGCTTAGGTCATGCAGGTATGGATCAGCCCCAGCATTTT.